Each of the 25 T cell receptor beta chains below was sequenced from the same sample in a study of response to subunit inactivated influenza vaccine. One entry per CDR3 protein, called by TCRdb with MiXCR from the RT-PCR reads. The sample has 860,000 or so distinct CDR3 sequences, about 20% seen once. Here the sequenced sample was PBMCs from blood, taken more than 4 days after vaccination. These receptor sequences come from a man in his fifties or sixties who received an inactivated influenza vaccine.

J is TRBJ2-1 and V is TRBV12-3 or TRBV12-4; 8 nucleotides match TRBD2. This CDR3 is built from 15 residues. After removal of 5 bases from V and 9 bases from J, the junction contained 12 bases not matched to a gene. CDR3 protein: CASSREGGGLGEQFF. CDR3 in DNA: TGTGCCAGCAGTCGGGAGGGAGGGGGATTAGGTGAGCAGTTCTTC.

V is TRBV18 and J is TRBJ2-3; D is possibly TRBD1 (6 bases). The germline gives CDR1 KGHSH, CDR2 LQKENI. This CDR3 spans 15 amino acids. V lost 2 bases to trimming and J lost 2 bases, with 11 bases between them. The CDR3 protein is CASSPRQASTDTQYF. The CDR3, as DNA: TGTGCCAGCTCACCAAGACAGGCCTCCACAGATACGCAGTATTTT.

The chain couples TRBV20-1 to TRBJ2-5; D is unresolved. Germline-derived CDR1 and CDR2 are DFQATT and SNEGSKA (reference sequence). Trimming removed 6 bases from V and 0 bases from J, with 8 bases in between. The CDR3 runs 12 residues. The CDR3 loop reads CSANVHQETQYF. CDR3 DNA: TGCAGTGCCAACGTCCACCAAGAGACCCAGTACTTC.

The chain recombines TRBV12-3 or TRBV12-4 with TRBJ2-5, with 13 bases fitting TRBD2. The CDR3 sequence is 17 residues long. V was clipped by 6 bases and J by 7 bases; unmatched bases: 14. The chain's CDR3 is CASSLGLAGVNPGTQYF. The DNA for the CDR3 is TGTGCCAGCAGCCTAGGACTAGCGGGGGTGAACCCAGGGACCCAGTACTTC.

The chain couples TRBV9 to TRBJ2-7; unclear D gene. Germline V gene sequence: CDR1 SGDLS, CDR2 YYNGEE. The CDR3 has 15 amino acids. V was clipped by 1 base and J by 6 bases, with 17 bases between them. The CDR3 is CASSVYWEPVSEQYF. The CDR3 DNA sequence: TGTGCCAGCAGCGTATATTGGGAACCGGTTTCCGAGCAGTACTTC.

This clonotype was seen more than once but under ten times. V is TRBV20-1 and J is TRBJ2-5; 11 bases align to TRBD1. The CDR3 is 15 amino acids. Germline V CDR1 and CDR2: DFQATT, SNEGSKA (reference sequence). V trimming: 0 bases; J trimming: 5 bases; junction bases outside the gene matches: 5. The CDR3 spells CSARDGQGAHETQYF. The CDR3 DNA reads TGCAGTGCTAGAGATGGACAGGGGGCTCACGAGACCCAGTACTTC.

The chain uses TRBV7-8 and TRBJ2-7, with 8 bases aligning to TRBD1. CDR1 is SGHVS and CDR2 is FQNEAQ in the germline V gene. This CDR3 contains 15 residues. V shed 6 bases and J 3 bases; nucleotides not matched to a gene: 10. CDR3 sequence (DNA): TGTGCCAGCAGACAAACCACAGGGGGATACTACGAGCAGTACTTC. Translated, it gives CASRQTTGGYYEQYF.

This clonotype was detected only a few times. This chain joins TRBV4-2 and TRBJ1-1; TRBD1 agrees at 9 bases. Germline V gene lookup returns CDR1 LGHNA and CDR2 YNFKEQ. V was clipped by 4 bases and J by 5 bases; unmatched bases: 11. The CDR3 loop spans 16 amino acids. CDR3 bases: TGTGCCAGCAGCCGCGGACAGGGGAAATGGGATACTGAAGCTTTCTTT. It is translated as CASSRGQGKWDTEAFF.

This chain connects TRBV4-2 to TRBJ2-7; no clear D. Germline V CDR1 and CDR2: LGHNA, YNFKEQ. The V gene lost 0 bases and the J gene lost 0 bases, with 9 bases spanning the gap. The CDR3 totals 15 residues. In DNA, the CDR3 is TGTGCCAGCAGCCAAGAAGTACAGCGCTCCTACGAGCAGTACTTC. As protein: CASSQEVQRSYEQYF.

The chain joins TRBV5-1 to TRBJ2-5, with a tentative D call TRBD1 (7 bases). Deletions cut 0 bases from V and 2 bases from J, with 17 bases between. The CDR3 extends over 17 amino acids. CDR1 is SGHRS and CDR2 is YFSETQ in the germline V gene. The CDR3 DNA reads TGCGCCAGCAGCTTGGCCCAGACAGGGAGCGGGCAAGAGACCCAGTACTTC. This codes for CASSLAQTGSGQETQYF. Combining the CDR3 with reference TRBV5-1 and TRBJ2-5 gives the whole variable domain KAGVTQTPRYLIKTRGQQVTLSCSPISGHRSVSWYQQTPGQGLQFLFEYFSETQRNKGNFPGRFSGRQFSNSRSEMNVSTLELGDSALYLCASSLAQTGSGQETQYFGPGTRLLVL.

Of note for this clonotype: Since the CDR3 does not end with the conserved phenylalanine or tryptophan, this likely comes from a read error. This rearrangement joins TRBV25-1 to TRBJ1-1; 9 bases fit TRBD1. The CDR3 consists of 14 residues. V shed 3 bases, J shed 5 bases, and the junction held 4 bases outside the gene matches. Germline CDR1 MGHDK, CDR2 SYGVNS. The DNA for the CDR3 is TGTGCCAGCAGTGACTACAGGGGGCGGACTGAAGCTTTCCTT. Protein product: CASSDYRGRTEAFL.

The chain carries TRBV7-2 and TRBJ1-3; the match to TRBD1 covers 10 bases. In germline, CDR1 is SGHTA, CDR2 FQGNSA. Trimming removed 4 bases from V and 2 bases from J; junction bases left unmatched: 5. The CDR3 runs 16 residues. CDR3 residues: CASSSGQGRPGNTIYF. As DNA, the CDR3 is TGTGCCAGCAGCTCGGGACAGGGGAGGCCTGGAAACACCATATATTTT.

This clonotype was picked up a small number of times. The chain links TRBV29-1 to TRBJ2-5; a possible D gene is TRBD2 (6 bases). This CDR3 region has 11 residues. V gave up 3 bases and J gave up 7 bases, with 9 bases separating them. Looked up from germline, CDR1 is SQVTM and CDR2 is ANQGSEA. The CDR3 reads CSVENGGTQYF. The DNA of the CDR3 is TGCAGCGTTGAGAACGGGGGGACCCAGTACTTC.

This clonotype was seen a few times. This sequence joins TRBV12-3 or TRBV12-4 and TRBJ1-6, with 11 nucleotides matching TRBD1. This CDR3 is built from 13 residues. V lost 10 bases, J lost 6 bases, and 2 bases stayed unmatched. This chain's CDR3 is CATGQGANSPLHF. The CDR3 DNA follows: TGTGCCACCGGACAGGGGGCTAATTCACCCCTCCACTTT.

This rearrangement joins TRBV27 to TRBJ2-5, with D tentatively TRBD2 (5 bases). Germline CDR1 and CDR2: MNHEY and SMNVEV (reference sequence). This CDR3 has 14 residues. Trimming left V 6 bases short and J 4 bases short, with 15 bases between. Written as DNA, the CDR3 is TGTGCCAGCAGCTCATCTCCTGGGAGAGAGACCCAGTACTTC. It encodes CASSSSPGRETQYF.

Here the CDR3 reads CASSQDFRGLEIWHVNTGELFF. The CDR3 DNA is TGCGCCAGCAGCCAAGACTTCCGGGGCCTCGAAATCTGGCACGTAAACACCGGGGAGCTGTTTTTT. The rearrangement joins TRBV4-1 to TRBJ2-2, with D perhaps TRBD1 or TRBD2 (5 bases each). The CDR3 length is 22 residues. V was trimmed by 0 bases and J by 2 bases, leaving 28 bases between them. Germline V gives CDR1 MGHRA, CDR2 YSYEKL.

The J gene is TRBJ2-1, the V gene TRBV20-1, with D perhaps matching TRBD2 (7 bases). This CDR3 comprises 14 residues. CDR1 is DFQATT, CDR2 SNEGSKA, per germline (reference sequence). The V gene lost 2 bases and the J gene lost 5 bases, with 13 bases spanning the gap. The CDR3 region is CSARPAGTHNEQFF. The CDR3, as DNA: TGCAGTGCTAGACCAGCGGGGACACACAATGAGCAGTTCTTC.

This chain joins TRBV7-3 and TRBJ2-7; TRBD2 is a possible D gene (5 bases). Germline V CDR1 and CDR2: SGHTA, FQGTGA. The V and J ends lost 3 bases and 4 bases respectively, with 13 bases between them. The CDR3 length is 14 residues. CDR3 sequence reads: CASSLGSGMYEQYF. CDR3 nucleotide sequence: TGTGCCAGCAGCTTGGGTTCCGGGATGTACGAGCAGTACTTC. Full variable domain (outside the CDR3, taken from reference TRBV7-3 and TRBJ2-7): GAGVSQTPSNKVTEKGKYVELRCDPISGHTALYWYRQSLGQGPEFLIYFQGTGAADDSGLPNDRFFAVRPEGSVSTLKIQRTERGDSAVYLCASSLGSGMYEQYFGPGTRLTVT.

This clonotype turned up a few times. In nucleotides, the CDR3 is TGCGCCAGCAGCTTGGGCGGGATCCCCTCCTACGAGCAGTACTTC. Its protein product is CASSLGGIPSYEQYF. The chain links TRBV5-1 to TRBJ2-7, with a weak D call TRBD2 (6 bases). Germline CDR1 reads SGHRS; CDR2 reads YFSETQ. Trimming took 0 bases from V and 0 from J, leaving 10 bases between them. This CDR3 is built from 15 residues.

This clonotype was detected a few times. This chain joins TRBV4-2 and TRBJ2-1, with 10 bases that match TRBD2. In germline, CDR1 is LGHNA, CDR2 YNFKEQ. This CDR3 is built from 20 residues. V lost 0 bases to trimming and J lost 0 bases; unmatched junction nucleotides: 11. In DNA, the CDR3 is TGTGCCAGCAGCCAAGATCGCTTGCTAGCGGGAGAATTCTCCTACAATGAGCAGTTCTTC. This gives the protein CASSQDRLLAGEFSYNEQFF.

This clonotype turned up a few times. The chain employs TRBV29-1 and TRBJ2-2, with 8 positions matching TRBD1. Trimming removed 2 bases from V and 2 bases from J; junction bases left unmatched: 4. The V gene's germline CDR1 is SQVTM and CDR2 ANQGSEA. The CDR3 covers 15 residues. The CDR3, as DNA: TGCAGCGTTGAATCGGGACAGGACAACACCGGGGAGCTGTTTTTT. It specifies CSVESGQDNTGELFF.

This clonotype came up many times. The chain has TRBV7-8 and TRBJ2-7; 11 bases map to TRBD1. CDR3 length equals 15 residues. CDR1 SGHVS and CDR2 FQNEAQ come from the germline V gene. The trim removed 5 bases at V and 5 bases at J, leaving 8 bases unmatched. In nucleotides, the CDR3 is TGTGCCAGCAGCCTAGGACAGGGGGCTTTGAACGAGCAGTACTTC. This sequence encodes CASSLGQGALNEQYF. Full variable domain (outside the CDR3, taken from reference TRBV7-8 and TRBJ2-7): GAGVSQSPRYKVAKRGQDVALRCDPISGHVSLFWYQQALGQGPEFLTYFQNEAQLDKSGLPSDRFFAERPEGSVSTLKIQRTQQEDSAVYLCASSLGQGALNEQYFGPGTRLTVT.

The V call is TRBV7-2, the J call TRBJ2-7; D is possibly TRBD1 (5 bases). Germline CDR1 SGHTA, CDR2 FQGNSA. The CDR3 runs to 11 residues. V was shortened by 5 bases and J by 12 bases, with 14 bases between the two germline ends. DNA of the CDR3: TGTGCCAGCAGCCAGGGCCCCCTGGCGTACTTC. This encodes CASSQGPLAYF.

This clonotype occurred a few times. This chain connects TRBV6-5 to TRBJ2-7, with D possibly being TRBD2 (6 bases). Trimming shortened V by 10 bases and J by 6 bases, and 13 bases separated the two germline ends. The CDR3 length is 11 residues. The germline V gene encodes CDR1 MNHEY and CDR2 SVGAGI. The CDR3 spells CATGRGVEQYF. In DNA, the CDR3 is TGTGCCACCGGGCGCGGGGTCGAGCAGTACTTC.

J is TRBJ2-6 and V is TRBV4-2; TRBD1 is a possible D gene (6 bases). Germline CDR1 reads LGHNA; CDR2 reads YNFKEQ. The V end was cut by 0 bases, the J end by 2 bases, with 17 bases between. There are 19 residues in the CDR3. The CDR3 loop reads CASSQDQGRKLTGANVLTF. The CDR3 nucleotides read TGTGCCAGCAGCCAAGATCAGGGGCGCAAATTGACTGGGGCCAACGTCCTGACTTTC.